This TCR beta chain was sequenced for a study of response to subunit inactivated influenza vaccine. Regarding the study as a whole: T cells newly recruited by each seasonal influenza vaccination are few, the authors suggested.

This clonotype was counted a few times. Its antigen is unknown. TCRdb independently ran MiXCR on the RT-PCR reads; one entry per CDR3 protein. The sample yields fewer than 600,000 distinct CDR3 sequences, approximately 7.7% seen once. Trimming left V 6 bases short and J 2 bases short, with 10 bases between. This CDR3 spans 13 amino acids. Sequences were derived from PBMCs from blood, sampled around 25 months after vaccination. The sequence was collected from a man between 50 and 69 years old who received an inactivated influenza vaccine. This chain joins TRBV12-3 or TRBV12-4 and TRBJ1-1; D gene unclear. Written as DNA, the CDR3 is TGTGCCAGCAGCCCTTACCTTAACACTGAAGCTTTCTTT. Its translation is CASSPYLNTEAFF.